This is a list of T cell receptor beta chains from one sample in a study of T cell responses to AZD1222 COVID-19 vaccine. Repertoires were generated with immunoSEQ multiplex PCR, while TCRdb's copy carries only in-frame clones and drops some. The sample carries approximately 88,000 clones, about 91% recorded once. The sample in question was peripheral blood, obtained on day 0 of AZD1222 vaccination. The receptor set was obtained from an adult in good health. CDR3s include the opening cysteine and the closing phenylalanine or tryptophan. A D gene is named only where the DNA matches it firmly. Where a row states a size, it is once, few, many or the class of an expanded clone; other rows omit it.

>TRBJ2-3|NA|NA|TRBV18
TGTGCCAGCTCACAGGCAGCTACTAGCACAGATACGCAGTATTTT
CASSQAATSTDTQYF
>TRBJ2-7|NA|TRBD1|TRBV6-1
TGTGCCAGCAGTGAAAGGGGCGAACGGACAGGGCTCGTCGAGCAGTACTTC
CASSERGERTGLVEQYF
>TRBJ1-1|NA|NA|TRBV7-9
TGTGCCAGCAGCTTAGTATCGCCAGGCGGCGGCACTGAAGCTTTCTTT
CASSLVSPGGGTEAFF
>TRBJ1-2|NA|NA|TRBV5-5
TGTGCCAGCAGCTTGGGGGCCGGAAGGGGCTATGGCTACACCTTC
CASSLGAGRGYGYTF
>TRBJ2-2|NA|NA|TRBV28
TGTGCCAGCGAACAGGGTAGTGCGAACACCGGGGAGCTGTTTTTT
CASEQGSANTGELFF
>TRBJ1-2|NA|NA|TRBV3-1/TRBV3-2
TGTGCCAGCAGCCAAGCCACGGGGGCTCTCTATGGCTACACCTTC
CASSQATGALYGYTF
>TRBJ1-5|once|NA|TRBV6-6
TGTGCCAGCAGTCAGGGGCTAGGCAATCAGCCCCAGCATTTT
CASSQGLGNQPQHF
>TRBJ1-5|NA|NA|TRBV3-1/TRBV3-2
TGTGCCAGCAGCCGAGGGACCGGGGATCAGCCCCAGCATTTT
CASSRGTGDQPQHF
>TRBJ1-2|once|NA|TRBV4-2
TGTGCCAGCAGCCCTCCAAGGGGGAGTGGCTACACCTTC
CASSPPRGSGYTF
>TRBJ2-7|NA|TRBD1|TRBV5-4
TGTGCCAGCAGCATGACAGGGACCTACGAGCAGTACTTC
CASSMTGTYEQYF
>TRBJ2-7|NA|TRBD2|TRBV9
TGTGCCAGCAGCGCTACTAGCGCATCCTACGAGCAGTACTTC
CASSATSASYEQYF
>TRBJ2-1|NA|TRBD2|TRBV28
TGTGCCAGCAGCCAGGTGGGACTAGCGGGGACCAATGAGCAGTTCTTC
CASSQVGLAGTNEQFF
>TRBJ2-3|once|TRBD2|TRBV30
TGTGCCTGGAGTTATAGCGGGAGGGCCGGGAGTTCAGATACGCAGTATTTT
CAWSYSGRAGSSDTQYF
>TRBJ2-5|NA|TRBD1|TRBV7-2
TGTGCCAGCAGCTTGCAGGGGACAGGGGCGCGGGAGACCCAGTACTTC
CASSLQGTGARETQYF
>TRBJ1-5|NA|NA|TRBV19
TGTGCCAGTAGGATGAGCGGGGTTTCAACTAGCAATCAGCCCCAGCATTTT
CASRMSGVSTSNQPQHF
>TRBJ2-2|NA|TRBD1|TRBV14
TGTGCCAGCAGCCAAGGAACCGGGACAGATAACACCGGGGAGCTGTTTTTT
CASSQGTGTDNTGELFF
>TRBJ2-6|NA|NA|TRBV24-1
TGTGCCACCGCGGCGCCTTCAGGGGCCAACGTCCTGACTTTC
CATAAPSGANVLTF
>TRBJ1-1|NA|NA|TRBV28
TGTGCCAGCAGTTCAGCTAACACTGAAGCTTTCTTT
CASSSANTEAFF
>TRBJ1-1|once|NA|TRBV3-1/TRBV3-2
TGTGCCAGCAGCCAGGGTGACAGGGAAGCTTTCTTT
CASSQGDREAFF
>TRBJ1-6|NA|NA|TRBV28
TGTGCCAGCAATCCCAGCGGCAATTCACCCCTCCACTTT
CASNPSGNSPLHF
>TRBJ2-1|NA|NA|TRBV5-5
TGTGCCAGCAGCTTGGTCCGGTGGGGTGAGCAGTTCTTC
CASSLVRWGEQFF
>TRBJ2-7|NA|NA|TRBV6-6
TGTGCCAGCAGTTACTCCCTTGAGGGCGCCTACGAGCAGTACTTC
CASSYSLEGAYEQYF
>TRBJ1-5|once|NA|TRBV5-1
TGCGCCAGCAGCTTGGAAGGAGGCCATCAGCCCCAGCATTTT
CASSLEGGHQPQHF
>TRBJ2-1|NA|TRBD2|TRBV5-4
TGTGCCAGCAGTCTCACTAGCGGGAGCTACAATGAGCAGTTCTTC
CASSLTSGSYNEQFF
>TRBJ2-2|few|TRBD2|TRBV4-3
TGCGCCAGCAGCCAAGGACTTAGCGGGAAAGCGGCCGGGGAGCTGTTTTTT
CASSQGLSGKAAGELFF
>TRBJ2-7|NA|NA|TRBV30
TGTGCCTGGAGTGTACACTGGACAGTCTCCTACGAGCAGTACTTC
CAWSVHWTVSYEQYF
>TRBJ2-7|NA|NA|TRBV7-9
TGTGCCAGCAGCAGAGAAGTCTTTCTCGAGCAGTACTTC
CASSREVFLEQYF
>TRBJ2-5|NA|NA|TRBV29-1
TGCAGCGTTGGCATCGCCGGGACGGAGGAGACCCAGTACTTC
CSVGIAGTEETQYF
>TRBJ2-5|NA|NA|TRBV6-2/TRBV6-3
TGTGCCAGCAGTTACGGTGGGGGCGGGGAGACCCAGTACTTC
CASSYGGGGETQYF
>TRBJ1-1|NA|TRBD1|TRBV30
TGTGCCTGGAGTAGGGACAGGGAGACTGAAGCTTTCTTT
CAWSRDRETEAFF
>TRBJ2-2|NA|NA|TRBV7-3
TGTGCCAGCAGCTTAAGAGGTAGCGGGAACACCGGGGAGCTGTTTTTT
CASSLRGSGNTGELFF
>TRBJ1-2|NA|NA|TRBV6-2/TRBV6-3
TGTGCCAGCAGCATGCACGGGGCTGGCTACACCTTC
CASSMHGAGYTF
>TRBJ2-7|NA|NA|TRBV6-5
TGTGCCACCATTCGGGCGGGGTTCCCCTACGAGCAGTACTTC
CATIRAGFPYEQYF
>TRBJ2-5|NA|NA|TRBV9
TGTGCCAGCAGCACGAGACCTAGCCCAGAAGAGACCCAGTACTTC
CASSTRPSPEETQYF
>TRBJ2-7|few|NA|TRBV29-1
TGCAGCGTGAACAGGGAGGAGTTCGGCGAGCAGTACTTC
CSVNREEFGEQYF
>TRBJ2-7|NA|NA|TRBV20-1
TGCAGTGCCGAGAGATACGAGCAGTACTTC
CSAERYEQYF
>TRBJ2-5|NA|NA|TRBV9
TGTGCCAGCAGCGTAGTAGGTAAAGAGACCCAGTACTTC
CASSVVGKETQYF
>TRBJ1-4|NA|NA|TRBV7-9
TGTGCCAGCAGCTTGGGTATCGGAGCCCATGAAAAACTGTTTTTT
CASSLGIGAHEKLFF
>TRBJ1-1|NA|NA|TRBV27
TGTGCCAGCAGTTACAGCGCCCAGGTACGCACTGAAGCTTTCTTT
CASSYSAQVRTEAFF
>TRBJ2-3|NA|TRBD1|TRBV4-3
TGCGCCCGCAGCCGCCGGGACAGGTCCACAGATACGCAGTATTTT
CARSRRDRSTDTQYF
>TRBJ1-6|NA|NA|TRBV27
TGTGCCAGCAGAGGAGCCGGATATAATTCACCCCTCCACTTT
CASRGAGYNSPLHF
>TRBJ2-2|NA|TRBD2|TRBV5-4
TGTGCCAGCAGCTGGAGGACGGGACTAGCGGGAGGACTGAACACCGGGGAGCTGTTTTTT
CASSWRTGLAGGLNTGELFF
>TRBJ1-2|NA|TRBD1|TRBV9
TGTGCCAGCAGCCCCAACTTGGGACAGCATGGCTACACCTTC
CASSPNLGQHGYTF
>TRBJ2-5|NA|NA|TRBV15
TGTGCCACCAGCAGCCCGGGACGCCCTAGAGGCGAGACCCAGTACTTC
CATSSPGRPRGETQYF
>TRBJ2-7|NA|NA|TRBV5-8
TGTGCCAGCAGCTTTCTTCCTTTCGGGGTGTCCTACGAGCAGTACTTC
CASSFLPFGVSYEQYF
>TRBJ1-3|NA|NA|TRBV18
TGTGCCAGCTCACCAGGGGGGCCGTCGGGAAACACCATATATTTT
CASSPGGPSGNTIYF
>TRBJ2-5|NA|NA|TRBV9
TGTGCCAGCAGCGGGACACCAGGTGTCGGAGAGACCCAGTACTTC
CASSGTPGVGETQYF
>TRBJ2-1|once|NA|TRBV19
TGTGCCAGTAGTGCGGGACTCGCACCTCTTTACAATGAGCAGTTCTTC
CASSAGLAPLYNEQFF
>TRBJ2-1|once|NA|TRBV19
TGTGCCAGTAGTATAGATCGGGGGGCAGAGTGGTACAATGAGCAGTTCTTC
CASSIDRGAEWYNEQFF
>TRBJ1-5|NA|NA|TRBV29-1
TGCAGCGCCACAAACAGGGTCGGTCAGCCCCAGCATTTT
CSATNRVGQPQHF
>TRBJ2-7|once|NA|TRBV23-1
TGCGCCAGCACCGAAACGGGGGAGTACTTC
CASTETGEYF
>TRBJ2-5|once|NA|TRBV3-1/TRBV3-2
TGTGCCAGCAGGGGAGTGGGAGAGACCCAGTACTTC
CASRGVGETQYF
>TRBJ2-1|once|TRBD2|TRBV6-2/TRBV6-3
TGTGCCAGCAGTCCCCGGACTAGCGGGAGCAATGAGCAGTTCTTC
CASSPRTSGSNEQFF
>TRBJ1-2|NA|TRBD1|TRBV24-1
TGTGCCACCAGTGCCAGCCCGACAGGGTTGTATGGCTACACCTTC
CATSASPTGLYGYTF
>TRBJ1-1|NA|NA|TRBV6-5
TGTGCCACCAGCATTCTGCCGGGCACTGAAGCTTTCTTT
CATSILPGTEAFF
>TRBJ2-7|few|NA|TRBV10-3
TGTGCCATCAGTGATGAAGGGAAGTCTATCTACGAGCAGTACTTC
CAISDEGKSIYEQYF
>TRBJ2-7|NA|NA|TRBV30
TGTGCCTGGAGCCAAAGGGCAGGCTCCTACGAGCAGTACTTC
CAWSQRAGSYEQYF
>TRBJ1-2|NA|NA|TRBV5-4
TGTGCCAGCAGCTTCACTTCGAATCTTGGTTACACCTTC
CASSFTSNLGYTF
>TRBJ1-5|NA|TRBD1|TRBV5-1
TGCGCCAGCAGCTTGGTTCCCCTGGGGACAGGAACCGATCAGCCCCAGCATTTT
CASSLVPLGTGTDQPQHF
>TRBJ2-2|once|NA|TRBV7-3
TGTGCCAGCAGCTTAACATCTCACGCCGGGGAGCTGTTTTTT
CASSLTSHAGELFF